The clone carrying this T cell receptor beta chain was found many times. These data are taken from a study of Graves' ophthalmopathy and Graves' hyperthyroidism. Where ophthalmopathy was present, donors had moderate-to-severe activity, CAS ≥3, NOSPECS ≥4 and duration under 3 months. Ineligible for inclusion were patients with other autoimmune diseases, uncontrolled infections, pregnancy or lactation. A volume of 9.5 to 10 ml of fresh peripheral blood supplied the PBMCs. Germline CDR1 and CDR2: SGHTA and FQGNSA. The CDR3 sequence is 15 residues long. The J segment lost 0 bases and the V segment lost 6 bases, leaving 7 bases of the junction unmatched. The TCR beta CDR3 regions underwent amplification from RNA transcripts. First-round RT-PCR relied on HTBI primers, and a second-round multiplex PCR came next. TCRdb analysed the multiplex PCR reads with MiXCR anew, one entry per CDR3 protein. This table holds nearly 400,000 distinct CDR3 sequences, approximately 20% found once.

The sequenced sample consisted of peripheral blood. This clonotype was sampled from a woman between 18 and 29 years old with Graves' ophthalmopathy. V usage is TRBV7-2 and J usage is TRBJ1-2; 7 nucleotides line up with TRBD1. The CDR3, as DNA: TGTGCCAGCAGTCGACCGACAGGGCCTAACTATGGCTACACCTTC. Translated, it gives CASSRPTGPNYGYTF.